This T cell receptor (beta chain) was identified in a study of CD8 T cells in Susac syndrome (dated by TCRdb to the late 2010s). About the study as a whole: Whether CD8+ T cell activation and differentiation in Susac syndrome was antigen driven was tested using repertoire sequencing. Study-wide findings and limitations: The TCR sequencing and HLA analysis was acknowledged to have included a relatively small number of individuals.

RNA was extracted using the RNeasy kit, and roughly 0.5 to 1 microgram was reverse transcribed with random hexamers. The immunoSEQ multiplex PCR assay, which covers 54 Vbeta and 13 Jbeta segments, was used to amplify TCR beta CDR3 regions. PCR amplification bias was corrected using a synthetic template baseline for primer optimization and computational correction. On the authors' methods: Reads were annotated to V, D and J genes according to IMGT and were analyzed with immunoSEQ Analyzer, with only productive sequences retained. To calculate clonality, Shannon entropy was normalized by log2 of the number of productive unique sequences and then subtracted from one. For each patient and control, public and private clones were evaluated among the 100 most prevalent clones. Clones were defined as Susac-specific if absent from the healthy and MS cohorts, from 900 to 1,200 published viral clones and from other ImmuneACCESS disease sequences. TCRdb's own reprocessing of the public reads used fastp at Q25 and MiXCR and kept productive beta chains. Identical CDR3 protein sequences are pooled into one entry, listed with their most common genes and DNA. TCRdb, rather than the study authors, made the V and J calls. The sample table contains 100,000 to 150,000 distinct CDR3 sequences; only one count was recorded for around 94% of them. The ten largest clones take up approximately 0.1% of the sample.

Peripheral blood CD8+ and CD4+ T cells from healthy donors, Susac syndrome patients and multiple sclerosis patients were profiled by high-throughput TCR beta sequencing. Healthy donors were age- and sex-matched controls. Bulk CD8+ and CD4+ T cells were purified by magnetic negative isolation, whereas CD8+ TEMRA cells were enriched by FACS. Blood was drawn into EDTA tubes, processed within 24 hours, and PBMCs were isolated by density gradient centrifugation. PBMCs intended for TCR sequencing were frozen in liquid nitrogen and were later thawed in a 37 degrees C water bath. Purity of sorted or isolated CD4+, CD8+ and CD8+ TEMRA cells was at least 90%. About this clonotype: The antigen it recognizes is unknown. Base-call qualities are not available, and no considerably larger clone is one nucleotide away.

V and J lose 7 bases and 1 base, and a span of 13 bases separates them. The CDR3 sequence holds 14 residues, the cysteine and phenylalanine included. Only the CDR3 part of the read is kept: 42 bases, read in frame from the first base. Here the chain combines TRBV12-3 or TRBV12-4 and TRBJ1-1; perhaps TRBD1 is the D gene, with 5 bases matching. Sequences were obtained from CD4+ T cells from PBMCs. This clonotype was sampled from a human donor in good health. The CDR3 sequence is CASISRVENTEAFF. The DNA sequence is given as TGTGCCAGCATATCCAGGGTAGAGAACACTGAAGCTTTCTTT.